These T cell receptor beta chains were read from a single sample in a study of cytomegalovirus exposure and HLA in healthy donors. Assay: immunoSEQ multiplex PCR; the TCRdb copy retains only in-frame clones and omits some. The sample has approximately 140,000 clones; 70% to 80% are singletons. The material sequenced was PBMCs. The receptors here all came from a man aged 18-30 years in good health and CMV-seronegative. Both conserved end residues are part of each CDR3. The D gene is left open where the match is weak. A row's size may be missing; if present it is once, few, many or a size class.

j_call clone_size v_call d_call cdr3_aa cdr3_nt
TRBJ2-7 . TRBV5-4 . CASSLDRLEQYF TGTGCCAGCAGCTTGGACCGGTTGGAGCAGTACTTC
TRBJ2-7 . TRBV6-5 TRBD2 CASRELAGGPYEQYF TGTGCCAGCAGGGAGCTAGCGGGGGGACCCTACGAGCAGTACTTC
TRBJ1-2 . TRBV7-3 TRBD1 CASSLEPSALPGQGEEGYTF TGTGCCAGCAGTCTAGAGCCGTCTGCCTTACCGGGACAGGGCGAAGAGGGCTACACCTTC
TRBJ2-5 . TRBV4-1 TRBD2 CASSQGPGREGLETQYF TGCGCCAGCAGCCAGGGGCCTGGGCGGGAGGGCCTCGAGACCCAGTACTTC
TRBJ2-7 . TRBV6-5 . CASSYSNTYEQYF TGTGCCAGCAGTTACTCGAACACCTACGAGCAGTACTTC
TRBJ2-7 few TRBV18 TRBD1 CASSSETGQGSFEQYF TGTGCCAGCTCATCAGAGACGGGACAGGGGAGTTTCGAGCAGTACTTC
TRBJ2-7 . TRBV7-9 TRBD1 CASSFSGTGVEQYF TGTGCCAGCAGCTTTTCCGGGACAGGGGTTGAGCAGTACTTC
TRBJ2-7 . TRBV11-2 . CASSPAGYEQYF TGTGCCAGCAGCCCGGCGGGTTACGAGCAGTACTTC
TRBJ2-7 . TRBV9 . CASSVGTRGYEQYF TGTGCCAGCAGCGTAGGGACAAGGGGCTACGAGCAGTACTTC
TRBJ2-2 . TRBV5-1 . CASSGNSGPNTGELFF TGCGCCAGCAGCGGGAATAGCGGACCGAACACCGGGGAGCTGTTTTTT
TRBJ2-7 . TRBV5-1 TRBD1 CASSPRTGADYEQYF TGCGCCAGCAGCCCACGGACAGGGGCCGACTACGAGCAGTACTTC
TRBJ1-1 once TRBV11-2 . CTSSLRVNTEAFF TGTACCAGCAGCTTACGTGTGAACACTGAAGCTTTCTTT
TRBJ2-3 few TRBV28 TRBD1 CASKRGTGVTDTQYF TGTGCCAGCAAAAGGGGGACAGGGGTCACAGATACGCAGTATTTT
TRBJ1-3 few TRBV9 . CASSASSGRTTIYF TGTGCCAGCAGCGCCTCCTCAGGGCGGACCACCATATATTTT
TRBJ2-2 . TRBV7-2 TRBD2 CASSPREGRTGELFF TGTGCCAGCAGCCCCCGGGAGGGGAGGACCGGGGAGCTGTTTTTT
TRBJ2-1 . TRBV19 TRBD2 CATGTSGSVGEQFF TGTGCCACTGGGACTAGCGGGAGCGTAGGTGAGCAGTTCTTC
TRBJ2-3 once TRBV9 . CASSPLQGVATDTQYF TGTGCCAGCAGCCCACTCCAGGGTGTCGCCACAGATACGCAGTATTTT
TRBJ1-6 . TRBV5-1 . CASSLATADNSPLHF TGCGCCAGCAGCTTGGCCACAGCCGATAATTCACCCCTCCACTTT